This T cell receptor beta chain is from a study of blood T cell repertoires in COVID-19. About the study: Italy, Spain and the United States were the sources of the convalescent and acute COVID-19 samples. Sample material is recorded as cDNA or gDNA derived from T cells, B-cell-depleted T cells, or PBMCs.

Per the study methods: Amplification from reference gene primers served as the basis for estimated nucleated cell counts. Measured with immunoSEQ multiplex PCR; TCRdb has only the in-frame clones, and not every one. The V and J calls and the clone size are those of that table, but D and trimming were determined from the DNA. This table holds some 170,000 clones, 80% to 85% found once. CDR1 is MNHNS, CDR2 SASEGT, per germline. The V gene lost 3 bases and the J gene lost 4 bases, with 15 bases spanning the gap. This CDR3 spans 15 amino acids. The rearrangement joins TRBV6-1 to TRBJ1-2; D gene unclear. The receptor was derived from an elderly woman with active or convalescent COVID-19. The sample comprised peripheral blood. The CDR3 is CASSDSGNGRYGYTF. The CDR3 region has the DNA TGTGCCAGCAGTGATAGCGGGAACGGGCGCTATGGCTACACCTTC.